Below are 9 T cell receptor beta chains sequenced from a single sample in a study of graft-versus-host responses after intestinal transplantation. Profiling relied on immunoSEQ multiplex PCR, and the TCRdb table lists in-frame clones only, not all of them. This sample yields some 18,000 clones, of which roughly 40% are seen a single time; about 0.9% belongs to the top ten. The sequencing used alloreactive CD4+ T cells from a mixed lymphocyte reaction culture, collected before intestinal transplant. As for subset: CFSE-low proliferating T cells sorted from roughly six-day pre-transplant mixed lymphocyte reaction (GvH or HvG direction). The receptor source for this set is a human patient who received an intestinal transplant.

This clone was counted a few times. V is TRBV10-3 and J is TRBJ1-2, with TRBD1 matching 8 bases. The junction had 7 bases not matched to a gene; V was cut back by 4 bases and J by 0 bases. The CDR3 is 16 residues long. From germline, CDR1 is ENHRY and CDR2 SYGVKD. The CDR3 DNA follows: TGTGCCATCAGTGGTGGACAGGGAAGGTCTAACTATGGCTACACCTTC. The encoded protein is CAISGGQGRSNYGYTF.

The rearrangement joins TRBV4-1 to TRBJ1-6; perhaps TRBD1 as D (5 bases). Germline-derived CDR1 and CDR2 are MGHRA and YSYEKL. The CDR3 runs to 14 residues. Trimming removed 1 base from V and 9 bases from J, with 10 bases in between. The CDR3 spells CASSQADRGSPLHF. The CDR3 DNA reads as TGCGCCAGCAGCCAAGCCGACAGAGGTTCACCCCTCCACTTT.

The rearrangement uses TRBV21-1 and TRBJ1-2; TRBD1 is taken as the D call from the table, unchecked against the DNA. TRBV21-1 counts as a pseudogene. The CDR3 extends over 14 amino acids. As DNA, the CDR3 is TGTGCCAGCAGCAAATCGGCAGGGTTGAGCGGCTACACCTTC. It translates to CASSKSAGLSGYTF.

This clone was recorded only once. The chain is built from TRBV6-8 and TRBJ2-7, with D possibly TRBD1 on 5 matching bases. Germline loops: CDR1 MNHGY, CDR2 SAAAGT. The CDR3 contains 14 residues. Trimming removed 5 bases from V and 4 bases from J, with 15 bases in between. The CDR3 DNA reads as TGTGCCAGCAGTGCCGAAGGCAGGGTGTACGAGCAGTACTTC. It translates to CASSAEGRVYEQYF.

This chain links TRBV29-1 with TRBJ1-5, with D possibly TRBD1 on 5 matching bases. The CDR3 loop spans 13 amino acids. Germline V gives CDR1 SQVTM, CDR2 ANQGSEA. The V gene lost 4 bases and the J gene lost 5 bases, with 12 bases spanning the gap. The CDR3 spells CSVAIRGDQPQHF. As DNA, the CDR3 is TGCAGCGTTGCAATAAGGGGTGATCAGCCCCAGCATTTT.

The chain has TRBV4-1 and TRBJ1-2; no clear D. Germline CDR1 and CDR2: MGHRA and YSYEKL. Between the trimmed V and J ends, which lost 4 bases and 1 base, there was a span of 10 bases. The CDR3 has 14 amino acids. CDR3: CASSREDLNYGYTF. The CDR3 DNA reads TGCGCCAGCAGCCGAGAGGATCTTAACTATGGCTACACCTTC.

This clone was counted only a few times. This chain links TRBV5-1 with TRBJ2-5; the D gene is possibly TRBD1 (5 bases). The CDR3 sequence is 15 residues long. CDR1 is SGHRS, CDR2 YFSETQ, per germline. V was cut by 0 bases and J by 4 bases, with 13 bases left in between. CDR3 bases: TGCGCCAGCAGCTTGGAGCAGGGCTGGTTAGAGACCCAGTACTTC. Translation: CASSLEQGWLETQYF.

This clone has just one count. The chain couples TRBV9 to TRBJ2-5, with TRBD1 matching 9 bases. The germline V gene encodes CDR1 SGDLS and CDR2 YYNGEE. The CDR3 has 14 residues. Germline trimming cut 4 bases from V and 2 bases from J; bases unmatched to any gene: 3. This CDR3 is CASSWGQGQETQYF. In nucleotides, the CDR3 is TGTGCCAGCAGCTGGGGACAGGGTCAAGAGACCCAGTACTTC.

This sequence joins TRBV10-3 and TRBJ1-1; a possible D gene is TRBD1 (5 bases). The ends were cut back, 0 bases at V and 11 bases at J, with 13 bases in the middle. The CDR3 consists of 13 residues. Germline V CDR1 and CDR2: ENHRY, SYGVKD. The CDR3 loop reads CAISESGQGGAFF. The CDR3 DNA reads TGTGCCATCAGTGAGTCCGGGCAGGGAGGTGCTTTCTTT.